One T cell receptor beta chain is described in this entry. The antigen is undetermined. The germline CDR1 and CDR2 sequences are SGHRS and YFSETQ. There are 15 residues in the CDR3. Trimming removed 4 bases from V and 3 bases from J, with 13 bases in between. The data derive from a study of T cell responses to AZD1222 COVID-19 vaccine. The data were produced by immunoSEQ multiplex PCR, yet TCRdb's version contains in-frame clones alone and is incomplete. The profile shows about 110,000 clones, about nine tenths of them singletons. Second doses at about 4 or about 12 weeks were pooled. Broader study findings: After the peak T cell response, and only then, were repertoires sampled. After two AZD1222 doses, spike-specific TCR breadth and depth rose versus day 0.

This sample comprised peripheral blood, obtained 28 days after the second AZD1222 dose. This clonotype originated in an adult who received the AZD1222 COVID-19 vaccine. The chain recombines TRBV5-1 with TRBJ1-4; D may be TRBD1 (5 bases). This CDR3 is CASSLSGVANEKLFF. DNA of the CDR3: TGCGCCAGCAGCCTTTCGGGGGTGGCTAATGAAAAACTGTTTTTT.